This is a list of T cell receptor beta chains from one sample in a study of cytomegalovirus exposure and HLA in healthy donors. Sequencing used immunoSEQ multiplex PCR; TCRdb keeps in-frame clones, though not all of them. The sample shows 150,000 to 200,000 clones, 70% to 80% of them seen only once. Specimen: PBMCs. The receptor source for this set is a woman in her 30s in good health and CMV-seropositive. Each CDR3 is given with its conserved first and last residue. The D gene is left open where the match is weak.

>TRBV10-3|NA|TRBJ1-4
CAIRSDPGGKLFF
TGTGCCATCAGGTCCGATCCTGGCGGAAAACTGTTTTTT
>TRBV6-4|NA|TRBJ2-1
CASSDSWTTKFF
TGTGCCAGCAGTGACTCCTGGACGACTAAGTTCTTC
>TRBV10-2|NA|TRBJ2-3
CASSYGARDTQYF
TGCGCCAGCAGCTACGGAGCTAGGGATACGCAGTATTTT
>TRBV18|TRBD1|TRBJ2-5
CASSPPGTAETQYF
TGTGCCAGCTCACCCCCCGGGACAGCAGAGACCCAGTACTTC
>TRBV7-9|TRBD2|TRBJ2-7
CASSPSGRIDEQYF
TGTGCCAGCAGCCCTAGCGGGAGAATCGACGAGCAGTACTTC
>TRBV28|TRBD1|TRBJ2-7
CASSRGQGIAYEQYF
TGTGCCAGCAGCCGGGGACAGGGGATCGCCTACGAGCAGTACTTC
>TRBV27|NA|TRBJ1-1
CASSLSVAQNTEAFF
TGTGCCAGCAGTTTATCAGTAGCCCAGAACACTGAAGCTTTCTTT
>TRBV30|TRBD1|TRBJ2-7
CAWSVGGTGELREQYF
TGTGCCTGGAGTGTAGGGGGGACAGGGGAGTTGCGCGAGCAGTACTTC
>TRBV7-2|NA|TRBJ2-3
CASSLAGGTDTQYF
TGTGCCAGCAGCTTAGCGGGAGGTACAGATACGCAGTATTTT
>TRBV6-5|NA|TRBJ2-5
CASSGRGVKTQYF
TGTGCCAGCAGCGGCCGAGGTGTGAAGACCCAGTACTTC
>TRBV5-4|NA|TRBJ2-3
CASSLKAGSTGTDTQYF
TGTGCCAGCAGCTTGAAGGCAGGGTCTACGGGCACAGATACGCAGTATTTT
>TRBV5-8|TRBD1|TRBJ2-6
CASSGVERDRGFSGANVLTF
TGTGCCAGCAGCGGGGTTGAGAGGGACAGGGGATTCTCTGGGGCCAACGTCCTGACTTTC
>TRBV4-1|TRBD1|TRBJ2-7
CASSQPGQSYEQYF
TGCGCCAGCAGCCAACCGGGACAGAGCTACGAGCAGTACTTC
>TRBV15|NA|TRBJ2-7
CATSYDLSAGGEQYF
TGTGCCACCAGCTACGATCTCAGCGCTGGGGGGGAGCAGTACTTC
>TRBV21-1|NA|TRBJ2-3
CASSQRRDSRADTQYF
TGTGCCAGCAGCCAGCGCCGGGACTCCCGGGCAGATACGCAGTATTTT
>TRBV7-9|NA|TRBJ2-7
CASSLAGVEQYF
TGTGCCAGCAGCTTAGCAGGGGTTGAGCAGTACTTC
>TRBV27|TRBD2|TRBJ2-7
CASSPPQRGPPSF
TGTGCCAGCAGCCCCCCCCAGCGGGGCCCGCCGTCCTTC
>TRBV11-2|TRBD1|TRBJ2-7
CASSTNTGAYEQYF
TGTGCCAGCAGCACCAATACAGGGGCCTACGAGCAGTACTTC
>TRBV27|NA|TRBJ1-2
CASSLSGGYYGYTF
TGTGCCAGCAGTTTATCTGGCGGTTACTATGGCTACACCTTC
>TRBV7-2|NA|TRBJ1-4
CASSLGTLTNEKLFF
TGTGCCAGCAGCTTAGGGACACTTACGAATGAAAAACTGTTTTTT
>TRBV12-5|TRBD2|TRBJ2-1
CASGLTVASGRAGLYNEQFF
TGTGCTAGTGGTTTGACCGTGGCTAGCGGGAGGGCCGGGCTATACAATGAGCAGTTCTTC
>TRBV5-1|NA|TRBJ1-2
CASSLAQANNYGYTF
TGCGCCAGCAGCTTGGCTCAGGCGAATAACTATGGCTACACCTTC
>TRBV7-3|NA|TRBJ2-2
CASSPQASGELFF
TGTGCCAGCAGCCCTCAGGCGAGCGGGGAGCTGTTTTTT
>TRBV7-9|NA|TRBJ2-3
CASSPRGSADTQYF
TGTGCCAGCAGCCCCCGAGGGTCCGCAGATACGCAGTATTTT
>TRBV5-1|NA|TRBJ2-7
CASSLGAGVPEQYF
TGCGCCAGCAGCTTGGGGGCAGGGGTACCCGAGCAGTACTTC
>TRBV4-2|NA|TRBJ1-1
CASSQDREGLNTEAFF
TGTGCCAGCAGCCAAGATCGGGAGGGACTAAACACTGAAGCTTTCTTT